This T cell receptor (beta chain) appears in the sequencing data of a study of T cell repertoires in cytomegalovirus infection (dated by TCRdb to between 2018 and 2021). Study-level background: Donor HLA type was relevant to the analysis, as public TCR beta signatures indicated carriage of CMV infection together with the matching HLA type. Study-level results and caveats: Carriers of CMV infection plus the relevant HLA type were discriminated by the cumulative frequency of public TCR beta family members in the study cohort and in an independent roughly 350-donor cohort. In the ex vivo response, HLA-C-restricted CMV-specific TCR beta clonotypes were dominant, and in two of eight donors the single most frequent clonotype came from this HLA-C-restricted group.

V is clipped by 4 bases and J by 5 bases, and the sequence between their germline boundaries is 18 bases long. The cysteine opens and the phenylalanine closes a CDR3 of 15 amino acids. Only CDR3 DNA is held: 45 bases, read in frame from base 1. Via the germline V gene (reference sequence), CDR1 is SGHNT and CDR2 YYREEE. This clonotype was seen at least ten times. No antigen is known for it. No base quality values were provided; no much bigger clone lies one nucleotide off. For sequencing, an Illumina HiSeq 1500 was employed. Clones were called with MiXCR by TCRdb after fastp trimmed the public reads at Q25, and only in-frame beta chains were retained. CDR3 protein sequences are deduplicated, and each keeps its most common genes and DNA. The sample table shows roughly 500,000 distinct CDR3 sequences, and about 11% are seen once. The ten largest clones take up 10% to 13% of the sample.

Sequencing used PBMCs. The TCR was taken from a human donor in good health (CMV status not recorded). Some clones in this sample may be carry-over from other donors' samples. The chain couples TRBV5-4 to TRBJ2-5; the D assignment is uncertain and may be TRBD1 or TRBD2, with 5 bases supporting each. The DNA reads as follows: TGTGCCAGCAGCCAAACGGGGCAGGGAGAGGAGACCCAGTACTTC. Translated, this is CASSQTGQGEETQYF.